This is a list of T cell receptor beta chains from one sample in a study of graft-versus-host responses after intestinal transplantation. Their specific antigens are unknown. Profiled with immunoSEQ multiplex PCR; TCRdb holds only in-frame clones, not every one. The profile shows roughly 100,000 clones, roughly 90% of them singletons. Sequencing used unstimulated CD4+ T cells sorted from spleen or lymph node cells, obtained before intestinal transplant. Receptor source: a human donor who received an intestinal transplant. The CDR3 runs from the conserved cysteine through the conserved F or W. Fields, in order: J gene, V gene, D gene, clone size, CDR3 protein, CDR3 DNA. D genes are given only for firm matches. The size of a clone is reported for some rows only, either as once, few or many, or as a class for expanded clones.

j_call: TRBJ2-5; v_call: TRBV7-9; d_call: NA; clone_size: NA; cdr3_aa: CASIPGEHSKETQYF; cdr3_nt: TGTGCCAGCATCCCCGGCGAACACAGCAAAGAGACCCAGTACTTC
j_call: TRBJ2-1; v_call: TRBV5-1; d_call: TRBD2; clone_size: NA; cdr3_aa: CASSKTREGNEQFF; cdr3_nt: TGCGCCAGCAGCAAAACCCGGGAGGGCAATGAGCAGTTCTTC
j_call: TRBJ2-5; v_call: TRBV19; d_call: NA; clone_size: NA; cdr3_aa: CASRQGETQYF; cdr3_nt: TGTGCCAGTAGGCAGGGGGAGACCCAGTACTTC
j_call: TRBJ1-5; v_call: TRBV5-6; d_call: NA; clone_size: NA; cdr3_aa: CASSLWTVYSNQPQHF; cdr3_nt: TGTGCCAGCAGCTTGTGGACAGTCTATAGCAATCAGCCCCAGCATTTT
j_call: TRBJ2-3; v_call: TRBV4-2; d_call: NA; clone_size: once; cdr3_aa: CASSQDPSGDTQYF; cdr3_nt: TGTGCCAGCAGCCAAGACCCCTCCGGGGATACGCAATATTTT
j_call: TRBJ1-5; v_call: TRBV6-1; d_call: NA; clone_size: NA; cdr3_aa: CASSEAGGGNQPQHF; cdr3_nt: TGTGCCAGCAGTGAAGCAGGGGGAGGCAATCAGCCCCAGCATTTT
j_call: TRBJ2-2; v_call: TRBV7-7; d_call: NA; clone_size: NA; cdr3_aa: CASSLDFFSGELFF; cdr3_nt: TGTGCCAGCAGCTTAGATTTCTTCAGCGGGGAGCTGTTTTTT
j_call: TRBJ2-5; v_call: TRBV6-5; d_call: TRBD2; clone_size: NA; cdr3_aa: CASSSGLAGAEETQYF; cdr3_nt: TGTGCCAGCAGTTCCGGACTAGCGGGGGCCGAGGAGACCCAGTACTTC
j_call: TRBJ1-2; v_call: TRBV4-2; d_call: NA; clone_size: NA; cdr3_aa: CASSQDWGGRGYTF; cdr3_nt: TGTGCCAGCAGCCAAGACTGGGGGGGGCGTGGCTACACCTTC
j_call: TRBJ2-1; v_call: TRBV12-5; d_call: NA; clone_size: NA; cdr3_aa: CASGHRDTFNEQFF; cdr3_nt: TGTGCTAGTGGTCACCGGGACACATTCAATGAGCAGTTCTTC
j_call: TRBJ2-7; v_call: TRBV28; d_call: NA; clone_size: NA; cdr3_aa: CASSLNTPSSYF; cdr3_nt: TGTGCCAGCAGTTTGAACACCCCTAGCAGTTACTTC
j_call: TRBJ1-1; v_call: TRBV6-1; d_call: NA; clone_size: NA; cdr3_aa: CASSEQGQNTEAFF; cdr3_nt: TGTGCCAGCAGTGAACAGGGGCAGAACACTGAAGCTTTCTTT
j_call: TRBJ1-2; v_call: TRBV2; d_call: NA; clone_size: NA; cdr3_aa: CASSVEGGNYGYTF; cdr3_nt: TGTGCCAGCAGTGTCGAGGGAGGGAACTATGGCTACACCTTC
j_call: TRBJ1-6; v_call: TRBV5-1; d_call: NA; clone_size: few; cdr3_aa: CASSLGSSPLHF; cdr3_nt: TGCGCCAGCAGCTTGGGAAGTTCACCCCTCCACTTT
j_call: TRBJ1-1; v_call: TRBV10-1; d_call: TRBD1; clone_size: NA; cdr3_aa: CASSTGQGATEAFF; cdr3_nt: TGCGCCAGCAGCACTGGACAGGGTGCCACTGAAGCTTTCTTT
j_call: TRBJ2-2; v_call: TRBV2; d_call: NA; clone_size: NA; cdr3_aa: CASSPKGGMSTGELFF; cdr3_nt: TGTGCCAGCAGTCCAAAGGGGGGCATGAGCACCGGGGAGCTGTTTTTT
j_call: TRBJ1-4; v_call: TRBV7-9; d_call: TRBD1; clone_size: NA; cdr3_aa: CASSGGQANEKLFF; cdr3_nt: TGTGCCAGCAGCGGGGGACAGGCTAATGAAAAACTGTTTTTT
j_call: TRBJ2-1; v_call: TRBV11-2; d_call: TRBD2; clone_size: NA; cdr3_aa: CASSSTPSGRVYEQFF; cdr3_nt: TGTGCCAGCAGCTCCACCCCTAGCGGGAGGGTGTATGAGCAGTTCTTC
j_call: TRBJ2-2; v_call: TRBV29-1; d_call: NA; clone_size: NA; cdr3_aa: CSVDFSGTGELFF; cdr3_nt: TGCAGCGTTGATTTTAGTGGCACCGGGGAGCTGTTTTTT
j_call: TRBJ1-3; v_call: TRBV18; d_call: NA; clone_size: NA; cdr3_aa: CASSPWESGNTIYF; cdr3_nt: TGTGCCAGCTCACCATGGGAGTCTGGAAACACCATATATTTT
j_call: TRBJ2-7; v_call: TRBV5-1; d_call: TRBD2; clone_size: NA; cdr3_aa: CASSLLAGVFSYEQYF; cdr3_nt: TGCGCCAGCAGCTTACTAGCGGGAGTGTTTTCCTACGAGCAGTACTTC
j_call: TRBJ1-4; v_call: TRBV19; d_call: NA; clone_size: NA; cdr3_aa: CASSIARRRDEKLFF; cdr3_nt: TGTGCCAGTAGTATAGCGCGGAGAAGGGATGAAAAACTGTTTTTT
j_call: TRBJ2-7; v_call: TRBV19; d_call: TRBD2; clone_size: NA; cdr3_aa: CASSIRTSGYEQYF; cdr3_nt: TGTGCCAGTAGTATACGGACTAGCGGCTACGAGCAGTACTTC
j_call: TRBJ1-2; v_call: TRBV7-9; d_call: NA; clone_size: NA; cdr3_aa: CASTVTAGGYTF; cdr3_nt: TGTGCCAGCACCGTTACTGCGGGTGGCTACACCTTC
j_call: TRBJ2-1; v_call: TRBV14; d_call: TRBD1; clone_size: NA; cdr3_aa: CASSALGQGDWRTYNEQFF; cdr3_nt: TGTGCCAGCAGCGCGCTGGGACAGGGGGATTGGAGAACCTACAATGAGCAGTTCTTC
j_call: TRBJ2-7; v_call: TRBV6-5; d_call: NA; clone_size: NA; cdr3_aa: CASSLNYEQYF; cdr3_nt: TGTGCCAGCAGTCTTAACTACGAGCAGTACTTC
j_call: TRBJ1-1; v_call: TRBV5-1; d_call: NA; clone_size: NA; cdr3_aa: CASSPRRGLEAFF; cdr3_nt: TGCGCCAGCAGCCCCCGGCGGGGGCTTGAAGCTTTCTTT
j_call: TRBJ2-1; v_call: TRBV29-1; d_call: NA; clone_size: NA; cdr3_aa: CSVEASSSYNEQFF; cdr3_nt: TGCAGCGTTGAGGCTAGTAGCTCCTACAATGAGCAGTTCTTC
j_call: TRBJ2-3; v_call: TRBV28; d_call: TRBD2; clone_size: NA; cdr3_aa: CASSLGGLVSDTQYF; cdr3_nt: TGTGCCAGCAGTTTAGGCGGACTAGTATCGGATACGCAGTATTTT
j_call: TRBJ1-6; v_call: TRBV27; d_call: NA; clone_size: NA; cdr3_aa: CASSLRGAYNSPLHF; cdr3_nt: TGTGCCAGCAGTTTACGGGGGGCTTATAATTCACCCCTCCACTTT
j_call: TRBJ2-5; v_call: TRBV5-1; d_call: TRBD2; clone_size: NA; cdr3_aa: CASSLGLAGGETQYF; cdr3_nt: TGCGCCAGCAGCTTGGGACTAGCGGGAGGGGAGACCCAGTACTTC
j_call: TRBJ2-2; v_call: TRBV9; d_call: NA; clone_size: NA; cdr3_aa: CASSVAVRVDAGELFF; cdr3_nt: TGTGCCAGCAGCGTAGCGGTCAGGGTTGACGCCGGGGAGCTGTTTTTT
j_call: TRBJ2-7; v_call: TRBV7-6; d_call: TRBD2; clone_size: NA; cdr3_aa: CASSAGLVGYEQYF; cdr3_nt: TGTGCCAGCAGCGCAGGACTAGTGGGCTACGAGCAGTACTTC
j_call: TRBJ2-3; v_call: TRBV7-2; d_call: NA; clone_size: NA; cdr3_aa: CASVPNRQITDTQYF; cdr3_nt: TGTGCCAGCGTACCCAACAGGCAGATCACAGATACGCAGTATTTT
j_call: TRBJ2-2; v_call: TRBV9; d_call: TRBD2; clone_size: NA; cdr3_aa: CASSAGLARVGSAGELFF; cdr3_nt: TGTGCCAGCAGCGCGGGACTAGCGAGAGTAGGGTCGGCCGGGGAGCTGTTTTTT
j_call: TRBJ2-1; v_call: TRBV6-1; d_call: TRBD1; clone_size: NA; cdr3_aa: CASKRTGGNEQFF; cdr3_nt: TGTGCCAGCAAGAGGACAGGGGGCAATGAGCAGTTCTTC
j_call: TRBJ1-6; v_call: TRBV7-3; d_call: TRBD1; clone_size: NA; cdr3_aa: CASSKTNRGRGSPLHF; cdr3_nt: TGTGCCAGCAGCAAGACAAACAGGGGGCGCGGATCACCCCTCCACTTT
j_call: TRBJ2-1; v_call: TRBV10-3; d_call: TRBD1; clone_size: NA; cdr3_aa: CAISESTSPGGITSYNEQFF; cdr3_nt: TGTGCCATCAGTGAGTCTACTTCTCCAGGGGGCATCACTAGCTACAATGAGCAGTTCTTC
j_call: TRBJ1-1; v_call: TRBV28; d_call: TRBD1; clone_size: once; cdr3_aa: CASSQDRMNTEAFF; cdr3_nt: TGTGCCAGCAGCCAGGACAGGATGAACACTGAAGCTTTCTTT
j_call: TRBJ1-2; v_call: TRBV2; d_call: NA; clone_size: NA; cdr3_aa: CASSYDRPQLDYGYTF; cdr3_nt: TGTGCCAGCAGTTACGACAGGCCTCAACTGGACTATGGCTACACCTTC
j_call: TRBJ1-4; v_call: TRBV6-5; d_call: NA; clone_size: once; cdr3_aa: CASRGPDEKLFF; cdr3_nt: TGTGCCAGCAGGGGGCCTGATGAAAAACTGTTTTTT
j_call: TRBJ2-5; v_call: TRBV7-6; d_call: NA; clone_size: NA; cdr3_aa: CASSLWGQETQYF; cdr3_nt: TGTGCCAGCAGCTTATGGGGTCAAGAGACCCAGTACTTC
j_call: TRBJ1-4; v_call: TRBV5-1; d_call: TRBD1; clone_size: few; cdr3_aa: CASSLGQGAFIIEKLFF; cdr3_nt: TGCGCCAGCAGCTTGGGACAGGGGGCATTCATTATTGAAAAACTGTTTTTT
j_call: TRBJ2-5; v_call: TRBV2; d_call: NA; clone_size: once; cdr3_aa: CASTRNQETQYF; cdr3_nt: TGTGCCAGCACCCGGAACCAAGAGACCCAGTACTTC
j_call: TRBJ2-7; v_call: TRBV15; d_call: TRBD1; clone_size: NA; cdr3_aa: CATSRGQGGYEQYF; cdr3_nt: TGTGCCACCAGCAGAGGACAGGGGGGCTACGAGCAGTACTTC